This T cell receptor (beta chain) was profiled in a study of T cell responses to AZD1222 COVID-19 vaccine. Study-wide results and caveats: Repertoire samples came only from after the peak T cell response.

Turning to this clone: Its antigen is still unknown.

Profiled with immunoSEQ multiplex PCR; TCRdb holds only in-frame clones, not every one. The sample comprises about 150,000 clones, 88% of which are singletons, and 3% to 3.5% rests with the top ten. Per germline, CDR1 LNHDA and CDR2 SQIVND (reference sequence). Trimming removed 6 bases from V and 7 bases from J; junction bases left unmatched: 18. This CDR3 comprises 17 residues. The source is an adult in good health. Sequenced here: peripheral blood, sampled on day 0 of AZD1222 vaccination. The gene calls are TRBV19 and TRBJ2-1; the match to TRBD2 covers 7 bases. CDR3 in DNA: TGTGCCAGTAGCGATCATCCCCCACGAGCGGGGAGAAATGAGCAGTTCTTC. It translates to CASSDHPPRAGRNEQFF.